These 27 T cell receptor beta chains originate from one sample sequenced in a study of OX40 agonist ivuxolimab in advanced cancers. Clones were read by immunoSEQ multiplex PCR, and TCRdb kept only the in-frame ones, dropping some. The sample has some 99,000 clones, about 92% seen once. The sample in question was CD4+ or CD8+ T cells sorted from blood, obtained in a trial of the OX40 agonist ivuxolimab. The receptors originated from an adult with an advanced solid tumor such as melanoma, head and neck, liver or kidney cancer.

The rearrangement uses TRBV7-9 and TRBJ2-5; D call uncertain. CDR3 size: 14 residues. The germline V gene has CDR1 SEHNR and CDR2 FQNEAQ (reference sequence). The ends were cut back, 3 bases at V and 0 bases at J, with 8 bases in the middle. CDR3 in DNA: TGTGCCAGCAGCTTTTCACCGTACCAAGAGACCCAGTACTTC. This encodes CASSFSPYQETQYF.

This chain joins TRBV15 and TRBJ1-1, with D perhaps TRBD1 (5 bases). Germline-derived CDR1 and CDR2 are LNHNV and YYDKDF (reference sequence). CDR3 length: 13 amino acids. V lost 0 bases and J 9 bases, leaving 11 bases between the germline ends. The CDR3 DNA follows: TGTGCCACCAGCAGAGATTATAGGGGCAAAGCTTTCTTT. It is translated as CATSRDYRGKAFF.

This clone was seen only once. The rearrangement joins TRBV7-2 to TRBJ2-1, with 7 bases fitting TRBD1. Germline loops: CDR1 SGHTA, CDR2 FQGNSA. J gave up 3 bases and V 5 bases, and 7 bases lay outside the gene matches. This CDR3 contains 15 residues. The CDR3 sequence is CASSRQGNVYNEQFF. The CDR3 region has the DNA TGTGCCAGCAGCCGACAGGGCAATGTCTACAATGAGCAGTTCTTC.

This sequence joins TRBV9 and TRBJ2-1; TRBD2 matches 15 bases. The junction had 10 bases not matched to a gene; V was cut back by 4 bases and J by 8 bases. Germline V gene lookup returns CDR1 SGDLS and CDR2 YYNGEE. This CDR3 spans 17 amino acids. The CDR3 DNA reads TGTGCCAGCAGCCCCCGGACTAGCGGGAGGGCCATCCATGAGCAGTTCTTC. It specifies CASSPRTSGRAIHEQFF.

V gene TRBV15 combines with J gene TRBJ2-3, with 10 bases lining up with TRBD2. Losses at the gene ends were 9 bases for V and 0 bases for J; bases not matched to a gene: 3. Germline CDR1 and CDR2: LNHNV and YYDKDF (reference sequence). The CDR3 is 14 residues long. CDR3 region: CATTSGVSTDTQYF. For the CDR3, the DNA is TGTGCCACTACTAGCGGGGTTAGCACAGATACGCAGTATTTT.

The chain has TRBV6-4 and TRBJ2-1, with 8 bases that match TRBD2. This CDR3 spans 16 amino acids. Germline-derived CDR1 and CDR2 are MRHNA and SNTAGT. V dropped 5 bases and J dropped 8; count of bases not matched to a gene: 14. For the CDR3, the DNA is TGTGCCAGCAGTTCCGCAACTAGCGGCGCTAATGATGAGCAGTTCTTC. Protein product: CASSSATSGANDEQFF.

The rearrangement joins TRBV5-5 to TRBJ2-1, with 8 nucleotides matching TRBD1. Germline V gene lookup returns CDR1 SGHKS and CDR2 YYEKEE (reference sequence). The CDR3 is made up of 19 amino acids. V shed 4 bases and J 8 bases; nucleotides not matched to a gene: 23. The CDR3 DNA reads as TGTGCCAGCAGCCGCTACCTAGGGACAGGTCAGTCTATTCGCGATGAGCAGTTCTTC. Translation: CASSRYLGTGQSIRDEQFF. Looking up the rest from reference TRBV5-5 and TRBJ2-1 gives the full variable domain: DAGVTQSPTHLIKTRGQQVTLRCSPISGHKSVSWYQQVLGQGPQFIFQYYEKEERGRGNFPDRFSARQFPNYSSELNVNALLLGDSALYLCASSRYLGTGQSIRDEQFFGPGTRLTVL.

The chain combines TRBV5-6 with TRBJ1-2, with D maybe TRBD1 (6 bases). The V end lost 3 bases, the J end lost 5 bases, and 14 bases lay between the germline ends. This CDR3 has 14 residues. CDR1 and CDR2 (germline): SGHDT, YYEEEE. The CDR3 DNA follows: TGTGCCAGCAGCTCCAAGAGGGGGGGTTATGGCTACACCTTC. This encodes CASSSKRGGYGYTF.

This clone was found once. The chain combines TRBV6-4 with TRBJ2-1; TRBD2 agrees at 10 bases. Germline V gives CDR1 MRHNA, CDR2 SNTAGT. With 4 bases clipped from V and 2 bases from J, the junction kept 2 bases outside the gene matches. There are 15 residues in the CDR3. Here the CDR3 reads CASSALAGAYNEQFF. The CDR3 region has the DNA TGTGCCAGCAGTGCCCTAGCGGGAGCCTACAATGAGCAGTTCTTC.

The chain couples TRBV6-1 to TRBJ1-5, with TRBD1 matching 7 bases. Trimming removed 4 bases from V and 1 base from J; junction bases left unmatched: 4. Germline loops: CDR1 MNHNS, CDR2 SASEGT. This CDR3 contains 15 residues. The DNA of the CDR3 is TGTGCCAGCAGTGTACAGGGGTTAAGCAATCAGCCCCAGCATTTT. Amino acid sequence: CASSVQGLSNQPQHF.

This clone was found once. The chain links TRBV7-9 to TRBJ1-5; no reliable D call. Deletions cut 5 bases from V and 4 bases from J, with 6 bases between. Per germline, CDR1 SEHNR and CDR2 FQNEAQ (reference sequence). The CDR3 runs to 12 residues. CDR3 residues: CASSQQNQPQHF. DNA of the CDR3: TGTGCCAGCAGCCAGCAGAATCAGCCCCAGCATTTT.

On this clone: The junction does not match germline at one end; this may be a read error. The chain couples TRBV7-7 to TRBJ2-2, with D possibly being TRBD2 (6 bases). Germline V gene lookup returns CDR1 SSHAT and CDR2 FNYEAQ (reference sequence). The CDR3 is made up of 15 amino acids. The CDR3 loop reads CASSFNAGFGGELFF. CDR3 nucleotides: TGTGCTAGCAGCTTTAACGCGGGGTTCGGCGGGGAGCTGTTTTTT.

In nucleotides, the CDR3 is TGTGCCAGCAGTTTACGGTCAGGGGGCACCAAAAACATTCAGTACTTC. It yields the protein CASSLRSGGTKNIQYF. The chain joins TRBV27 to TRBJ2-4, with 8 bases matching TRBD1. Germline V gene data show CDR1 as MNHEY and CDR2 as SMNVEV (reference sequence). The CDR3 extends over 16 amino acids. The V and J ends lost 2 bases and 2 bases, in that order; junction bases with no gene match: 5.

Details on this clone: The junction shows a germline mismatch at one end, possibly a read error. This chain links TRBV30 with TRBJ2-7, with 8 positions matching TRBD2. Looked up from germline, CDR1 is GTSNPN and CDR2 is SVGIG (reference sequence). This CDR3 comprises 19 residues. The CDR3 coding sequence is TGTGCCTGGAGTCCGATGGGGAGCCCTAGCGGGCATAGGGGCCACGAGCAGTGCTTC. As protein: CAWSPMGSPSGHRGHEQCF.

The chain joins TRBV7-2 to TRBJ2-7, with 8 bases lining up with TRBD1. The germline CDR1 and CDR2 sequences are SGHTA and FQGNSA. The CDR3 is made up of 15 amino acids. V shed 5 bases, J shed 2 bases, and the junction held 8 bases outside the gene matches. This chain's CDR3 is CASSLNRDRPYEQYF. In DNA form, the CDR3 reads TGTGCCAGCAGCCTAAACCGGGACAGGCCCTACGAGCAGTACTTC.

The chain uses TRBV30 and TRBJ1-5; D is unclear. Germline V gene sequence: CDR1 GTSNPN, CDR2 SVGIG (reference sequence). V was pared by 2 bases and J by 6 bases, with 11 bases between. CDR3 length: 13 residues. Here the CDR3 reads CAWSMLEGQPQHF. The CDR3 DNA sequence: TGTGCCTGGAGTATGCTCGAGGGTCAGCCCCAGCATTTT.

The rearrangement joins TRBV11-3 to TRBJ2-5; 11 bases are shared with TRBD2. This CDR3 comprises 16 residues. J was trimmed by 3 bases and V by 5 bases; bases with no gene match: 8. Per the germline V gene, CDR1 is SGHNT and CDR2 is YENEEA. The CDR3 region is CASSGIRLAGKETQYF. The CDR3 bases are TGTGCCAGCAGCGGGATTCGACTAGCGGGAAAAGAGACCCAGTACTTC. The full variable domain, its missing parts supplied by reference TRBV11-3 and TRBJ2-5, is EAGVVQSPRYKIIEKKQPVAFWCNPISGHNTLYWYLQNLGQGPELLIRYENEEAVDDSQLPKDRFSAERLKGVDSTLKIQPAELGDSAVYLCASSGIRLAGKETQYFGPGTRLLVL.

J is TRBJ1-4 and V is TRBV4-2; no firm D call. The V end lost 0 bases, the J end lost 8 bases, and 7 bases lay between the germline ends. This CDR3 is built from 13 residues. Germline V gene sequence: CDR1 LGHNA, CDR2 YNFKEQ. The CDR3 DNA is TGTGCCAGCAGCCAAGATCGGGGAGAAAAACTGTTTTTT. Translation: CASSQDRGEKLFF.

In DNA, the CDR3 is TGTGCCAGCAGCTTAGACGGTAGCTATGGCTACACCTTC. Protein sequence: CASSLDGSYGYTF. The genes are TRBV7-9 and TRBJ1-2; no reliable D call. The germline CDR1 and CDR2 sequences are SEHNR and FQNEAQ (reference sequence). V lost 1 base to trimming and J lost 4 bases, with 7 bases between them. This CDR3 spans 13 amino acids.

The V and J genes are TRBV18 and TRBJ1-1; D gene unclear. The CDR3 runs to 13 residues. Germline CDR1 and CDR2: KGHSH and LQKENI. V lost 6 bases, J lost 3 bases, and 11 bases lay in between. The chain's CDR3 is CASSVGGDTEAFF. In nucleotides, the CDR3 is TGTGCCAGCTCGGTCGGTGGGGACACTGAAGCTTTCTTT.

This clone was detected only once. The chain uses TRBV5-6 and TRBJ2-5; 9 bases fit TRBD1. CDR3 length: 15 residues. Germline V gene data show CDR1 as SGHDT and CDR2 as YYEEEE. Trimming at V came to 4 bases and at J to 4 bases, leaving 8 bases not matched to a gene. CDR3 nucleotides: TGTGCCAGCAGCCTACCGACAGGGGGAGTAGAGACCCAGTACTTC. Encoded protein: CASSLPTGGVETQYF.

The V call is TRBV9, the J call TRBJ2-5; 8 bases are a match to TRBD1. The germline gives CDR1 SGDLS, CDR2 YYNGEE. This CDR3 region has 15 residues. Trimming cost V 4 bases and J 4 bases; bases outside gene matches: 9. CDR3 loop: CASSPRQGAIETQYF. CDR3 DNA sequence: TGTGCCAGCAGCCCCCGCCAGGGGGCGATAGAGACCCAGTACTTC.

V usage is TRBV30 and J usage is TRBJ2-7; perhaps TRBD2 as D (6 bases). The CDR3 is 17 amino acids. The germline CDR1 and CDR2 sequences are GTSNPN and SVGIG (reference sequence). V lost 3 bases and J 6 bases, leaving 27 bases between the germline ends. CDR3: CAWSVARTIRIHLEQYF. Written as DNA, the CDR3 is TGTGCCTGGAGCGTAGCCCGGACTATTAGGATACACCTCGAGCAGTACTTC.

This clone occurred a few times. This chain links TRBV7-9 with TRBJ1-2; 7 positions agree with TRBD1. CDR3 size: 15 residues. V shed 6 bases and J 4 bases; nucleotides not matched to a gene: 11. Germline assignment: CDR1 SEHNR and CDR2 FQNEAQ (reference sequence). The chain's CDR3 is CASSIRDSELYGYTF. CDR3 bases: TGTGCCAGCAGTATCCGGGACAGTGAGCTCTATGGCTACACCTTC.

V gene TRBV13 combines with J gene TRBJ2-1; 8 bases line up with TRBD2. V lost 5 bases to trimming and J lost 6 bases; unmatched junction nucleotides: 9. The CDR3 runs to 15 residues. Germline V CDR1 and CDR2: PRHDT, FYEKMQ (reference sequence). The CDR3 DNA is TGTGCCAGCAGCCTACGGACTAGCTATGGCAATGAGCAGTTCTTC. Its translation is CASSLRTSYGNEQFF.

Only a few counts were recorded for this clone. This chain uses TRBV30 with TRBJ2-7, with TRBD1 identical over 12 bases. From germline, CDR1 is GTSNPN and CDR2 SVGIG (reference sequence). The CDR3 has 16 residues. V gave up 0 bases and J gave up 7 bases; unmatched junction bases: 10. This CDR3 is CAWSVRRGQGAREQYF. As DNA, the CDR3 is TGTGCCTGGAGTGTAAGGAGGGGACAGGGGGCGCGAGAGCAGTACTTC.

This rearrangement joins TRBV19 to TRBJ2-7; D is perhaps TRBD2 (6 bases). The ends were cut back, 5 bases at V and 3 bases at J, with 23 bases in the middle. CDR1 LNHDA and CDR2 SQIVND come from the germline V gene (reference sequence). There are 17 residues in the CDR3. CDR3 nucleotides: TGTGCCAGTAGTCTAACAGCTGGGCGGGACTCCCTCTACGAGCAGTACTTC. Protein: CASSLTAGRDSLYEQYF.